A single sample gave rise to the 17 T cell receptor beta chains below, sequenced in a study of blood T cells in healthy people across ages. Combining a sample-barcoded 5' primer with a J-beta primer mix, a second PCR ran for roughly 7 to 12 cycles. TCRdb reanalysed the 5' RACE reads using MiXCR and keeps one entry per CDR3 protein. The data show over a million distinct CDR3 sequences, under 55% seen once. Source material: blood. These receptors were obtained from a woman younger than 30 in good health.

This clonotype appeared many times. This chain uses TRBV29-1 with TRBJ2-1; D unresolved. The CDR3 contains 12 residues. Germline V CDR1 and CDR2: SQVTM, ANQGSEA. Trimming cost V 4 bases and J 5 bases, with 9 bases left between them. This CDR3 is CSVGPPNNEQFF. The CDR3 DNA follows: TGCAGCGTTGGCCCCCCGAACAATGAGCAGTTCTTC.

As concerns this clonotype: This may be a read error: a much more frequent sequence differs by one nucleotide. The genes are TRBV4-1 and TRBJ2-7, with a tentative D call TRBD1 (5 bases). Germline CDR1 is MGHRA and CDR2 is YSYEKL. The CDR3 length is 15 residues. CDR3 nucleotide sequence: TGCGTCAGCAGCCAAGAACTAAGGGGATCCTACGAGCAGTACTTC. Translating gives CVSSQELRGSYEQYF.

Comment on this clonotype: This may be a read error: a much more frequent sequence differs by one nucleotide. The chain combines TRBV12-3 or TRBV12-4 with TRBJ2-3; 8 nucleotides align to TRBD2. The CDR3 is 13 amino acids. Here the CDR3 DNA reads TGTGCCAGCAGTTTAGAAGCGGGGGATACGCGGTATTTT. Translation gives CASSLEAGDTRYF.

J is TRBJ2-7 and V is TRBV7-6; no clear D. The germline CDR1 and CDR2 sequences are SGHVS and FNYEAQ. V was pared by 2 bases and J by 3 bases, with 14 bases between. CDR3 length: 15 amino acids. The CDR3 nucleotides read TGTGCCAGCAGCTTATCCACGTCCCCCTACTACGAGCAGTACTTC. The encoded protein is CASSLSTSPYYEQYF.

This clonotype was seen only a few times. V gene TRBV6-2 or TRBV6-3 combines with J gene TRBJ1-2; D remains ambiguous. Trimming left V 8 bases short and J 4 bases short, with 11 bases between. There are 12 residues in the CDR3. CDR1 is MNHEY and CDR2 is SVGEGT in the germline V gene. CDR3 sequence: CASRAAFYGYTF. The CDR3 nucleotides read TGTGCCAGCCGAGCGGCCTTCTATGGCTACACCTTC.

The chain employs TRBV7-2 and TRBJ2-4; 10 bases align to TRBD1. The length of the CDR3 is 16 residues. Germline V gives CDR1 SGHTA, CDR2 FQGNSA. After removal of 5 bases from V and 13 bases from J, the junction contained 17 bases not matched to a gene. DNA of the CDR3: TGTGCCAGCAGCCTTGGGACAGGGGCCGGTAACAATGAGCAGTACTTC. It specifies CASSLGTGAGNNEQYF.

CDR3 nucleotide sequence: TGTGCCACCAGCAGAGATAGCGGGGGCACAGATACGCAGTATTTT. This codes for CATSRDSGGTDTQYF. The gene calls are TRBV15 and TRBJ2-3, with 8 bases that match TRBD2. The CDR3 is 15 amino acids. The germline V gene has CDR1 LNHNV and CDR2 YYDKDF (reference sequence). V dropped 0 bases and J dropped 1; count of bases not matched to a gene: 0.

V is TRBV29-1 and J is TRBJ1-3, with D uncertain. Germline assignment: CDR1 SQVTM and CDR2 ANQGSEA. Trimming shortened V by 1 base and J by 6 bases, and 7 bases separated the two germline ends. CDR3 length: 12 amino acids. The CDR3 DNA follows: TGCAGCGTTGAAGTAGTAGAAAACACCATATATTTT. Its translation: CSVEVVENTIYF.

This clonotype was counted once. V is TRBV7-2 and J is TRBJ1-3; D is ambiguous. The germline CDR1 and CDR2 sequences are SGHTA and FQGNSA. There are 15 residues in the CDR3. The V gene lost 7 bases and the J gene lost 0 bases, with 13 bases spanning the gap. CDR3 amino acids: CASNQKPSSGNTIYF. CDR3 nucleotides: TGTGCCAGCAACCAGAAACCGAGCTCTGGAAACACCATATATTTT.

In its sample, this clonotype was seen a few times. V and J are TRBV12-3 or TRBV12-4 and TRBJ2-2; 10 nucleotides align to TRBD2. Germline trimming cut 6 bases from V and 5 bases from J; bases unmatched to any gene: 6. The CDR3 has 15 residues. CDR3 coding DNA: TGTGCCAGCAGGGTAGCGGGAGGCACGACCGGGGAGCTGTTTTTT. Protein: CASRVAGGTTGELFF.

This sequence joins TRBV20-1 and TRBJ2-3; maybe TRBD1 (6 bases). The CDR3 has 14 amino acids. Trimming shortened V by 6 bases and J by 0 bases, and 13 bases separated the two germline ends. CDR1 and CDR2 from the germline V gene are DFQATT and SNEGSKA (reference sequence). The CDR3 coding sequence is TGCAGTGCCTTACCCGGGACAAGCACAGATACGCAGTATTTT. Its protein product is CSALPGTSTDTQYF.

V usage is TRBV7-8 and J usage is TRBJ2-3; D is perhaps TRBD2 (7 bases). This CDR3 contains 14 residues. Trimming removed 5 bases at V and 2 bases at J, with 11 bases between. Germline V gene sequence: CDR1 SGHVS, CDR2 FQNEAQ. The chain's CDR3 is CASSRGGDTDTQYF. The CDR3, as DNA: TGTGCCAGCAGCCGAGGGGGGGACACAGATACGCAGTATTTT.

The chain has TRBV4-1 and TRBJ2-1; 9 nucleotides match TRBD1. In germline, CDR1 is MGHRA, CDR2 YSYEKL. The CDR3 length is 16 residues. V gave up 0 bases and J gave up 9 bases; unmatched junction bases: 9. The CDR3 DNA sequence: TGCGCCAGCAGCCAAGATAGGGGACAGGGAAGGGGTGAGCAGTTCTTC. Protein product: CASSQDRGQGRGEQFF.

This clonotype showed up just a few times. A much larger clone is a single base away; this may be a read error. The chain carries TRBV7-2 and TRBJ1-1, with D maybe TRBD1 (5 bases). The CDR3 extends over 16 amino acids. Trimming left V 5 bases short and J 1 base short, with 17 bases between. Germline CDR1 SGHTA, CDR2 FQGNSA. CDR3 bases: TGTGCCAGCAGCCCTTCCGTGAGGGGTCGGAACACTGAAGCTTTCTTT. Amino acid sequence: CASSPSVRGRNTEAFF.

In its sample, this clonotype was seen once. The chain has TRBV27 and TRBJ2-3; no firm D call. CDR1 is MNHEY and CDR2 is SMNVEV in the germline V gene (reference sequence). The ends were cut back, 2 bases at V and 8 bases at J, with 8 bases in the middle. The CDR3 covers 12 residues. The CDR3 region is CASSLTRGTQYF. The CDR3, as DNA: TGTGCCAGCAGTTTAACCAGAGGTACGCAGTATTTT.

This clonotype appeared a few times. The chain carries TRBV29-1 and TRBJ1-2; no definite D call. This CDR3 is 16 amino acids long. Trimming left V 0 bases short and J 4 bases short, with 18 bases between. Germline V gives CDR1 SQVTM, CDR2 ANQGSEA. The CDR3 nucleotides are TGCAGCGTTGAAGAAGACGGAGAGGGTGGTGGCTATGGCTACACCTTC. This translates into CSVEEDGEGGGYGYTF.

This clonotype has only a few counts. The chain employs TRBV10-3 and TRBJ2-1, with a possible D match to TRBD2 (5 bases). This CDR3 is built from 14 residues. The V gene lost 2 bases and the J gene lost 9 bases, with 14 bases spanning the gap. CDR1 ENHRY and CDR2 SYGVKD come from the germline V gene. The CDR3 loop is CAISERGRESEQFF. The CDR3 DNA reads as TGTGCCATCAGTGAGCGGGGAAGAGAGAGTGAGCAGTTCTTC.